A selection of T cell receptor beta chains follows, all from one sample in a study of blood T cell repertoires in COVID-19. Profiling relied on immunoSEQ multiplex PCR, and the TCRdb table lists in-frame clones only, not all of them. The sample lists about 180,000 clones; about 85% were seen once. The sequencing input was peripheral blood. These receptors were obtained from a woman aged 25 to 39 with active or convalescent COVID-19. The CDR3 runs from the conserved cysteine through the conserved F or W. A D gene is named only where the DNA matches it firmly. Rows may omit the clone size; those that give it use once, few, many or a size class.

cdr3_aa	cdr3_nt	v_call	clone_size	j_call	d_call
CASSLTGTGGYEQYF	TGCGCCAGCAGCTTAACCGGGACAGGGGGCTACGAGCAGTACTTC	TRBV5-1	-	TRBJ2-7	TRBD1
CASSANRAPVSYEQYF	TGTGCCAGCAGTGCAAACAGGGCACCAGTTTCCTACGAGCAGTACTTC	TRBV27	once	TRBJ2-7	-
CASSEQGGSNQPQHF	TGTGCCAGCAGTGAACAAGGGGGCAGCAATCAGCCCCAGCATTTT	TRBV6-1	-	TRBJ1-5	TRBD1
CASSDSSSGSSNEQFF	TGTGCCAGCAGTGACTCGAGCAGCGGGAGTTCCAATGAGCAGTTCTTC	TRBV6-4	-	TRBJ2-1	TRBD2
CASRPAGGLAGPSSYNEQFF	TGTGCCAGCCGTCCTGCAGGGGGGCTAGCGGGTCCCAGCTCCTACAATGAGCAGTTCTTC	TRBV27	-	TRBJ2-1	-
CASSPLAGGGGEQFF	TGTGCTAGCAGCCCCTTAGCGGGTGGCGGCGGGGAGCAGTTCTTC	TRBV7-7	once	TRBJ2-1	TRBD2
CASSSESYEQYF	TGTGCCAGCAGTTCCGAGTCCTACGAGCAGTACTTC	TRBV28	-	TRBJ2-7	-
CASSSRTGAQYYGYTF	TGCGCCAGCAGTTCTAGGACAGGGGCGCAGTACTATGGCTACACCTTC	TRBV5-1	-	TRBJ1-2	TRBD1
CASSLVRLAGAGANVLTF	TGTGCCAGCAGCTTAGTCCGGCTAGCGGGAGCTGGGGCCAACGTCCTGACTTTC	TRBV7-2	-	TRBJ2-6	TRBD2
CASSLKHIASGNTIYF	TGTGCCAGCAGTTTAAAACACATTGCCTCTGGAAACACCATATATTTT	TRBV27	-	TRBJ1-3	-
CASSITRVRSPLHF	TGTGCCAGTAGTATCACCCGGGTACGTTCACCCCTCCACTTT	TRBV19	-	TRBJ1-6	-
CASSTTPGGGIGYTF	TGTGCCAGCAGCACCACCCCTGGGGGGGGGATTGGCTACACCTTC	TRBV11-2	-	TRBJ1-2	-
CASSLVERSYNEQFF	TGTGCCAGCAGCTTAGTAGAGCGGTCATACAATGAGCAGTTCTTC	TRBV7-2	-	TRBJ2-1	-
CASSYAGGNTDTQYF	TGTGCCAGCAGTTACGCGGGGGGAAACACAGATACGCAGTATTTT	TRBV6-6	-	TRBJ2-3	TRBD2
CASSFQGQETQYF	TGTGCCAGCAGCTTCCAGGGACAAGAGACCCAGTACTTC	TRBV13	-	TRBJ2-5	-
CASSEGTGDEKLFF	TGTGCCAGCAGTGAAGGGACAGGGGATGAAAAACTGTTTTTT	TRBV2	-	TRBJ1-4	TRBD1
CASSPGTHRGLRTEAFF	TGTGCCAGCTCACCCGGTACACACAGGGGGCTGAGGACTGAAGCTTTCTTT	TRBV18	-	TRBJ1-1	TRBD1
CASSTRTVSYGYTF	TGTGCCAGCAGCACCCGGACAGTATCCTATGGCTACACCTTC	TRBV7-9	-	TRBJ1-2	-
CASSSHTTRMNTEAFF	TGTGCCAGTAGTTCGCACACTACCAGAATGAACACTGAAGCTTTCTTT	TRBV19	once	TRBJ1-1	-
CASSLAWSTEAFF	TGTGCCAGCAGCTTAGCATGGAGCACTGAAGCTTTCTTT	TRBV7-2	few	TRBJ1-1	-
CASSSPLRGSSYNEQFF	TGTGCCAGCAGCTCGCCCCTAAGGGGCTCCTCCTACAATGAGCAGTTCTTC	TRBV27	-	TRBJ2-1	-
CATSVTGIVNEQFF	TGTGCCACCAGTGTAACGGGAATTGTCAATGAGCAGTTCTTC	TRBV24-1	-	TRBJ2-1	-
CASSYGGGVTDTQYF	TGTGCCAGCAGTTACGGTGGGGGGGTCACAGATACGCAGTATTTT	TRBV6-6	-	TRBJ2-3	TRBD2
CASSSIAGGSATNEKLFF	TGTGCCAGCAGTTCCATCGCGGGAGGATCTGCAACTAATGAAAAACTGTTTTTT	TRBV27	-	TRBJ1-4	-
CASTEGISSRDTQYF	TGTGCCAGCACCGAAGGAATTAGCAGCAGAGATACGCAGTATTTT	TRBV6-5	-	TRBJ2-3	-
CATSRGTGGGELFF	TGTGCCACCAGCAGAGGGACAGGGGGCGGGGAGCTGTTTTTT	TRBV15	once	TRBJ2-2	TRBD1